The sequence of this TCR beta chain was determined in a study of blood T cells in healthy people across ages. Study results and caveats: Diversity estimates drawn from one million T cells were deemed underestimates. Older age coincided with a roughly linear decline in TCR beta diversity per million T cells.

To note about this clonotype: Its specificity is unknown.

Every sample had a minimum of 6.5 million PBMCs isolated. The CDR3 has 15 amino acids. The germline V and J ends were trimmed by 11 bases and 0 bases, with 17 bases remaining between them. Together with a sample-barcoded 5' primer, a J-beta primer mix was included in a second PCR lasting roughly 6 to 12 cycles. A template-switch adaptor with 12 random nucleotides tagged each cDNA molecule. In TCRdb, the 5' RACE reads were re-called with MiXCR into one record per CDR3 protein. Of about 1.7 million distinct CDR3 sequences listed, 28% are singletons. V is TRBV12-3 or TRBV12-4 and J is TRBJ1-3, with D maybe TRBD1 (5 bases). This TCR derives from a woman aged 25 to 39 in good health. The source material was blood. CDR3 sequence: CAGGRTESSGNTIYF. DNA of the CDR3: TGTGCCGGGGGGAGGACCGAAAGCTCTGGAAACACCATATATTTT.